This entry describes one T cell receptor (beta chain). The CDR3 covers 14 residues. V gave up 5 bases and J gave up 0 bases, with 10 bases separating them. CDR1 and CDR2 (germline): KGHSH, LQKENI. This specimen belongs to a study of PD-L1 blockade in urothelial cancer. Study overall: Blood gave a median approximately 130,000 T cells.

Repertoires were generated with immunoSEQ multiplex PCR, while TCRdb's copy carries only in-frame clones and drops some. This table has tens of thousands of clones, roughly 90% appearing once. Stated time point: pretreatment peripheral blood. Pretreatment sampling and on-treatment sampling together yielded between 1 and 8 samples for each patient. The source material was PBMCs, sampled around atezolizumab (anti-PD-L1) treatment. The rearrangement joins TRBV18 to TRBJ1-1, with TRBD1 as a possible D gene (5 bases). The sequence derives from a man between 60 and 75 years old with urothelial cancer. CDR3 coding DNA: TGTGCCAGCTCAGACAGCTATTTGAACACTGAAGCTTTCTTT. Translating gives CASSDSYLNTEAFF.